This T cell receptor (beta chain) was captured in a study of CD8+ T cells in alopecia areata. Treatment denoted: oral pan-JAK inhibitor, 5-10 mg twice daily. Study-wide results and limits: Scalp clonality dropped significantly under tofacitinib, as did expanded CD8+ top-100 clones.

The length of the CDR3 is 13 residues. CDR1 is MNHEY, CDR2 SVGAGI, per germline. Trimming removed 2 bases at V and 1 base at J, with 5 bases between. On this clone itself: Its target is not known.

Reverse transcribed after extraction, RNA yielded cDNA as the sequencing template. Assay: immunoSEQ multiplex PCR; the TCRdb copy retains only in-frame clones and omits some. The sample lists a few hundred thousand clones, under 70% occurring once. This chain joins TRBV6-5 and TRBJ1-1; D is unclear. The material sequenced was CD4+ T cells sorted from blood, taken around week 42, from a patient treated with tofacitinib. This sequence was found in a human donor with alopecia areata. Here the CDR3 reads CASSYSQNTEAFF. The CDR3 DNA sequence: TGTGCCAGCAGTTACAGCCAGAACACTGAAGCTTTCTTT.